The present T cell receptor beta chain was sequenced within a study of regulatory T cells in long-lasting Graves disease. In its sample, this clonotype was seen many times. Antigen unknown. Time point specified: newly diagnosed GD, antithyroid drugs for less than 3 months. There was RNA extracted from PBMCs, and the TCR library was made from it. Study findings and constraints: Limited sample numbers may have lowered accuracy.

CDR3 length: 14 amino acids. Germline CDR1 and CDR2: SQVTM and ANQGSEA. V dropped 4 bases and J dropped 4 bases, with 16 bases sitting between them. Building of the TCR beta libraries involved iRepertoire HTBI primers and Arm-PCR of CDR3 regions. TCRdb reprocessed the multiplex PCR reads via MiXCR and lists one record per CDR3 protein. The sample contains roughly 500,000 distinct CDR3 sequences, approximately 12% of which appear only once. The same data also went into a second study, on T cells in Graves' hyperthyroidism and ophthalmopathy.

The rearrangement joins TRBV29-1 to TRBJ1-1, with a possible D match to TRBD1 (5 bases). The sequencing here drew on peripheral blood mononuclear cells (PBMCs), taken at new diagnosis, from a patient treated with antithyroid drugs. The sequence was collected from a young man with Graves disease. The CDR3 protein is CSVVGRARFTEAFF. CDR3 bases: TGCAGCGTTGTGGGCAGGGCCCGATTCACTGAAGCTTTCTTT.